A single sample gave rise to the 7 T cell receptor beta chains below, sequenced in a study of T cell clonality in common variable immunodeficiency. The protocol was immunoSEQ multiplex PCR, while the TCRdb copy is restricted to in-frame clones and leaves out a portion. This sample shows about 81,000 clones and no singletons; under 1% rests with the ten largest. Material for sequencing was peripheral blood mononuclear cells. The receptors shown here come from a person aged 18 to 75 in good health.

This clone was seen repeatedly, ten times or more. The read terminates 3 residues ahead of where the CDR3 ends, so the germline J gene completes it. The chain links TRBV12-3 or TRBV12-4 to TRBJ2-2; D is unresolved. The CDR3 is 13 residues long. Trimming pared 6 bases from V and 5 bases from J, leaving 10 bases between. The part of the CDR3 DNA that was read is TGTGCCAGCAGCTTACCGTTAACCGGGGAG. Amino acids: CASSLPLTGE. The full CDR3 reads CASSLPLTGELFF.

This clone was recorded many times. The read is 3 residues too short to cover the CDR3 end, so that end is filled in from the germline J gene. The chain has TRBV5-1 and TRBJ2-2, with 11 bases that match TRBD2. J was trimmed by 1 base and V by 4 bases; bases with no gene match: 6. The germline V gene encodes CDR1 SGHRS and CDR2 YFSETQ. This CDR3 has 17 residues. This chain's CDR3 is CASSAKGLAENTGELFF. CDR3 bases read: TGCGCCAGCAGCGCCAAGGGACTAGCGGAGAACACCGGGGAG.

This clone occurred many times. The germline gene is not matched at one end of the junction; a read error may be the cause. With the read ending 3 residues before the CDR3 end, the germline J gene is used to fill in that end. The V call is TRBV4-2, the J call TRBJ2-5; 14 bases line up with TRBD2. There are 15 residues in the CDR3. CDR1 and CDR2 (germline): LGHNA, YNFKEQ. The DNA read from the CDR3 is TGCGCCAGCAGCGACGGGACTAGCGGGAGAGAGACC. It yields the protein CASSDGTSGRET. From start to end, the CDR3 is CASSDGTSGRETQYF.

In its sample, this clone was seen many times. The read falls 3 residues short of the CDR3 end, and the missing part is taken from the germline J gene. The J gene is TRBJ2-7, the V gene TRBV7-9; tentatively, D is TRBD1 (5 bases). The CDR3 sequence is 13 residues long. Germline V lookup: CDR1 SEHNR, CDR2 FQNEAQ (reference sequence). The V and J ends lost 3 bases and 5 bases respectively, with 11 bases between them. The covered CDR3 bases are TGTGCCAGCAGCTTTCGTCAGGGCGACGAG. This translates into CASSFRQGDE. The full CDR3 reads CASSFRQGDEQYF. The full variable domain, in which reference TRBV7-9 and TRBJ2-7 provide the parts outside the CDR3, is DTGVSQNPRHKITKRGQNVTFRCDPISEHNRLYWYRQTLGQGPEFLTYFQNEAQLEKSRLLSDRFSAERPKGSFSTLEIQRTEQGDSAMYLCASSFRQGDEQYFGPGTRLTVT.

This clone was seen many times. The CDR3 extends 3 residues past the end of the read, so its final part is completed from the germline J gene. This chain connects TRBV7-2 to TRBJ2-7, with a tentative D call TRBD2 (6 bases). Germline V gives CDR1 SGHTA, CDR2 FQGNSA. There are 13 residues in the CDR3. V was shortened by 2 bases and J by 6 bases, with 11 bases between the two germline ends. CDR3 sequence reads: CASSLPTSREQYF. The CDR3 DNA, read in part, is TGTGCCAGCAGCTTACCTACTAGCCGCGAG. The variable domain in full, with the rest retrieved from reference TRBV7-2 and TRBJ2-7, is GAGVSQSPSNKVTEKGKDVELRCDPISGHTALYWYRQSLGQGLEFLIYFQGNSAPDKSGLPSDRFSAERTGGSVSTLTIQRTQQEDSAVYLCASSLPTSREQYFGPGTRLTVT.

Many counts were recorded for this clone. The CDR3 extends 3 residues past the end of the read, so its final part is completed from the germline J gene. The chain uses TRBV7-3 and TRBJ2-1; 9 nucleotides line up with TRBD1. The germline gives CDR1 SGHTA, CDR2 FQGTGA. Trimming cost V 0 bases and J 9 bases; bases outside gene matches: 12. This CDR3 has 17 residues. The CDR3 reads CASSLTGLGTGFPEQFF. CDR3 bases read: TGTGCCAGCAGCTTAACAGGCTTAGGGACAGGGTTTCCTGAG.

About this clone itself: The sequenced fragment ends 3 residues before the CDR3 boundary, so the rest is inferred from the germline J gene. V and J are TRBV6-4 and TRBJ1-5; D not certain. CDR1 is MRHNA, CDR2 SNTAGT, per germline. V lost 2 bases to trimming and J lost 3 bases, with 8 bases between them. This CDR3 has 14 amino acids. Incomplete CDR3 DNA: TGTGCCAGCAGTGACCACAGATCCAATCAGCCC. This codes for CASSDHRSNQP. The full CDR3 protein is CASSDHRSNQPQHF.